These 7 T cell receptor beta chains were all obtained from the same sample, sequenced in a study of cytomegalovirus exposure and HLA in healthy donors. The PCR made use of 60 Vbeta and 13 Jbeta primers. Measured with immunoSEQ multiplex PCR; TCRdb has only the in-frame clones, and not every one. The repertoire includes about 110,000 clones, around 73% of them detected once, and roughly 8.2% sits in the top ten. Sequenced material: PBMCs. These receptors were taken from a man under 40 in good health and CMV-seronegative.

The rearrangement joins TRBV6-1 to TRBJ2-5, with TRBD2 matching 10 bases. The J segment lost 5 bases and the V segment lost 6 bases, leaving 3 bases of the junction unmatched. Germline V gene sequence: CDR1 MNHNS, CDR2 SASEGT. This CDR3 comprises 13 residues. The CDR3 coding sequence is TGTGCCAGCAGAGCTAGCGGGAGTGAGACCCAGTACTTC. Protein sequence: CASRASGSETQYF.

J is TRBJ2-5 and V is TRBV5-1; D possibly corresponds to TRBD1 (5 bases). Germline CDR1 is SGHRS and CDR2 is YFSETQ. Trimming removed 2 bases from V and 5 bases from J, with 10 bases in between. CDR3 length: 13 amino acids. In nucleotides, the CDR3 is TGCGCCAGCAGCTTTCAGGGTGGGGAGACCCAGTACTTC. Encoded protein: CASSFQGGETQYF.

The J gene is TRBJ2-1, the V gene TRBV6-1, with 12 nucleotides matching TRBD1. This CDR3 is 15 amino acids long. Trimming removed 6 bases from V and 10 bases from J; junction bases left unmatched: 10. Germline lookup yields CDR1 MNHNS and CDR2 SASEGT. CDR3 protein: CASSEPGQGAGEQFF. DNA for the CDR3: TGTGCCAGCAGCGAACCGGGACAGGGGGCTGGGGAGCAGTTCTTC.

The chain joins TRBV18 to TRBJ2-7; 8 bases are a match to TRBD1. The CDR3 is 13 residues long. Germline CDR1 and CDR2: KGHSH and LQKENI. Trimming took 3 bases from V and 6 from J; bases not matched to a gene: 4. The CDR3 sequence: CASSPGQGAEQYF. DNA of the CDR3: TGTGCCAGCTCACCTGGACAGGGAGCCGAGCAGTACTTC.

J is TRBJ1-1 and V is TRBV6-1; weak D call: TRBD1 (5 bases). The ends were cut back, 6 bases at V and 3 bases at J, with 14 bases in the middle. Germline V gene sequence: CDR1 MNHNS, CDR2 SASEGT. The CDR3 runs to 14 residues. The CDR3 DNA reads TGTGCCAGCAGGCAGGGCTGGCTCGACACTGAAGCTTTCTTT. Translated, it gives CASRQGWLDTEAFF.

The count of this clone is one. The gene calls are TRBV10-1 and TRBJ2-2; 7 bases line up with TRBD1. CDR3 size: 16 residues. CDR1 WNHNN and CDR2 SYGVQD come from the germline V gene (reference sequence). J was trimmed by 0 bases and V by 7 bases; bases with no gene match: 8. The CDR3 loop is CASNCVGTANTGELFF. CDR3 coding DNA: TGCGCCAGCAACTGCGTTGGGACAGCGAACACCGGGGAGCTGTTTTTT.

The sample holds one count of this clone. The rearrangement joins TRBV30 to TRBJ1-5, with D possibly being TRBD1 (6 bases). The CDR3 is 13 amino acids. Between the trimmed V and J ends, which lost 2 bases and 6 bases, there was a span of 11 bases. Germline-derived CDR1 and CDR2 are GTSNPN and SVGIG (reference sequence). This CDR3 reads CAWSSGVSQPQHF. In nucleotides, the CDR3 is TGTGCCTGGAGTTCAGGGGTTTCTCAGCCCCAGCATTTT. The variable domain in full, with the rest retrieved from reference TRBV30 and TRBJ1-5, is SQTIHQWPATLVQPVGSPLSLECTVEGTSNPNLYWYRQAAGRGLQLLFYSVGIGQISSEVPQNLSASRPQDRQFILSSKKLLLSDSGFYLCAWSSGVSQPQHFGDGTRLSIL.